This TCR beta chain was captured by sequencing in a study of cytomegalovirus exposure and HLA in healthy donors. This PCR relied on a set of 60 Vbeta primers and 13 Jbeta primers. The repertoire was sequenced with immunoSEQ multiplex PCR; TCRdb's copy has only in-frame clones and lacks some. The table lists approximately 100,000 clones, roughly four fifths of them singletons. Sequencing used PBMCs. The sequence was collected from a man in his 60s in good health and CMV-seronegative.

The CDR3 nucleotides are TGCGCCAGCAGCAGCGGGACAGGGGCGGGAGATACGCAGTATTTT. Protein sequence: CASSSGTGAGDTQYF. The chain carries TRBV5-1 and TRBJ2-3; 10 positions match TRBD1. After removal of 4 bases from V and 5 bases from J, the junction contained 7 bases not matched to a gene. Germline V gives CDR1 SGHRS, CDR2 YFSETQ. This CDR3 has 15 amino acids. The variable domain in full, completed from reference TRBV5-1 and TRBJ2-3, reads KAGVTQTPRYLIKTRGQQVTLSCSPISGHRSVSWYQQTPGQGLQFLFEYFSETQRNKGNFPGRFSGRQFSNSRSEMNVSTLELGDSALYLCASSSGTGAGDTQYFGPGTRLTVL.